This T cell receptor (beta chain) was captured by sequencing in a study of T cell responses to AZD1222 COVID-19 vaccine. Study results and caveats: Mapped onto spike, vaccine-associated CD4 TCRs spanned it and were dominant at 160-218 and 743-854.

This clone was counted a few times. Its antigen is not known. Germline V gene lookup returns CDR1 SGHTS and CDR2 YDEGEE. The CDR3 contains 13 residues. The germline V and J ends were trimmed by 2 bases and 1 base, with 6 bases remaining between them. The data were produced by immunoSEQ multiplex PCR, yet TCRdb's version contains in-frame clones alone and is incomplete. The repertoire consists of about 120,000 clones, with roughly 88% occurring once and the leading ten covering 8% to 10%. The TCR comes from an adult in good health. The chain carries TRBV5-8 and TRBJ1-1; D gene ambiguous. The starting material was peripheral blood, obtained on day 0 of AZD1222 vaccination. The CDR3 is CASSLPQNTEAFF. The CDR3 coding sequence is TGTGCCAGCAGCTTACCCCAGAACACTGAAGCTTTCTTT.